The sequence of this TCR beta chain was determined in a study of CD8+ T cells in alopecia areata. V was pared by 5 bases and J by 7 bases, with 14 bases between. This CDR3 comprises 13 residues. Per the germline V gene, CDR1 is SGHTA and CDR2 is FQGTGA. Following extraction, RNA underwent reverse transcription to cDNA, which served as the sequencing template. The protocol was immunoSEQ multiplex PCR, while the TCRdb copy is restricted to in-frame clones and leaves out a portion. The table includes roughly 180,000 clones, more than 60% detected once. The clonotype comes from a human donor with alopecia areata. V usage is TRBV7-3 and J usage is TRBJ2-5; D could derive from TRBD1 or TRBD2 (5 bases each). Source: CD4+ T cells sorted from blood, taken at week 0. The CDR3 DNA reads TGTGCCAGCAGCCCCGACATGAGGGGGACCCAGTACTTC. This codes for CASSPDMRGTQYF.